These 8 T cell receptor beta chains were all obtained from the same sample, sequenced in a study of T cells in Graves' hyperthyroidism and ophthalmopathy. TCR beta CDR3 regions were amplified from RNA transcripts. The HTBI set primed first-round TCR CDR3 RT-PCR. TCRdb independently ran MiXCR on the multiplex PCR reads; one entry per CDR3 protein. The sample consists of 200,000 to 300,000 distinct CDR3 sequences, around 25% of them appearing once. The sample comprised blood. These receptors all stem from a woman aged 40-49 years with Graves' ophthalmopathy.

This clonotype appeared many times. This sequence joins TRBV20-1 and TRBJ1-5; D gene ambiguous. The CDR3 is made up of 11 amino acids. The V and J ends lost 0 bases and 7 bases respectively, with 4 bases between them. From germline, CDR1 is DFQATT and CDR2 SNEGSKA (reference sequence). The CDR3 reads CSAREGQPQHF. As DNA, the CDR3 is TGCAGTGCTAGAGAGGGCCAGCCCCAGCATTTT.

This clonotype was seen ten or more times. The chain employs TRBV2 and TRBJ2-5; TRBD1 aligns across 7 bases. Germline V gene lookup returns CDR1 SNHLY and CDR2 FYNNEI. Trimming cost V 3 bases and J 5 bases; bases outside gene matches: 12. This CDR3 is 16 amino acids long. DNA of the CDR3: TGTGCCAGCAGTGATATGTCGGCAGGGGGACAGGAGACCCAGTACTTC. It yields the protein CASSDMSAGGQETQYF. Variable domain in full (rest from reference TRBV2 and TRBJ2-5): EPEVTQTPSHQVTQMGQEVILRCVPISNHLYFYWYRQILGQKVEFLVSFYNNEISEKSEIFDDQFSVERPDGSNFTLKIRSTKLEDSAMYFCASSDMSAGGQETQYFGPGTRLLVL.

A note on this clonotype: An end of the junction does not agree with germline; a read error may underlie this. V and J are TRBV10-3 and TRBJ2-7; 9 bases fit TRBD1. CDR3 length: 15 residues. Germline V gives CDR1 ENHRY, CDR2 SYGVKD. CDR3 bases: TGTGCCATCAGTGAGGCAGACAGGGGGTCCTCCGAGCAGTACTTC. Amino acid sequence: CAISEADRGSSEQYF.

This clonotype occurred a few times. V usage is TRBV6-1 and J usage is TRBJ1-2; D unresolved. The CDR3 runs 14 residues. Looked up from germline, CDR1 is MNHNS and CDR2 is SASEGT. Between the trimmed V and J ends, which lost 3 bases and 9 bases, there was a span of 17 bases. The CDR3 DNA sequence: TGTGCCAGCAGTGAGGCCAGTTTACAGCCAAGCTACACCTTC. As protein: CASSEASLQPSYTF.

In its sample, this clonotype was seen many times. This sequence joins TRBV5-1 and TRBJ2-7; no definite D call. Germline-derived CDR1 and CDR2 are SGHRS and YFSETQ. The CDR3 loop spans 12 amino acids. V shed 2 bases and J shed 4 bases, with 7 bases lying between them. CDR3 nucleotide sequence: TGCGCCAGCAGCTTCATCGGTTACGAGCAGTACTTC. Amino acid sequence: CASSFIGYEQYF. Full variable domain (missing parts from reference TRBV5-1 and TRBJ2-7): KAGVTQTPRYLIKTRGQQVTLSCSPISGHRSVSWYQQTPGQGLQFLFEYFSETQRNKGNFPGRFSGRQFSNSRSEMNVSTLELGDSALYLCASSFIGYEQYFGPGTRLTVT.

The V gene is TRBV6-2 or TRBV6-3, the J gene TRBJ2-7; D possibly corresponds to TRBD1 (6 bases). The germline V and J ends were trimmed by 6 bases and 2 bases, with 17 bases remaining between them. Per the germline V gene, CDR1 is MNHEY and CDR2 is SVGEGT. The CDR3 consists of 15 residues. The chain's CDR3 is CASRLRGTPPYEQYF. CDR3 sequence (DNA): TGTGCCAGCAGGCTCCGAGGGACACCTCCCTACGAGCAGTACTTC.

This clonotype was recorded at least ten times. This chain uses TRBV29-1 with TRBJ2-1; D is undetermined. Germline CDR1 reads SQVTM; CDR2 reads ANQGSEA. V was pared by 4 bases and J by 5 bases, with 12 bases between. CDR3 length equals 13 residues. The CDR3 loop is CSVVQVDDNEQFF. CDR3 in DNA: TGCAGCGTTGTGCAGGTGGACGACAATGAGCAGTTCTTC.

DNA for the CDR3: TGCAGCGTATGGGCGGGGGCTGCCACCGGGGAGCTGTTTTTT. Protein product: CSVWAGAATGELFF. This chain joins TRBV29-1 and TRBJ2-2, with a tentative D call TRBD2 (7 bases). V was cut by 6 bases and J by 4 bases, with 15 bases left in between. This CDR3 contains 14 residues. The germline gives CDR1 SQVTM, CDR2 ANQGSEA.